This T cell receptor (beta chain) comes out of a study of shared clonotypes between healthy human individuals. Looking at the study overall: Researchers assigned three CD4 naive, three CD4 memory, two CD8 naive and one CD8 memory plate to each donor.

Study-wide results and caveats: Sorted-subset samples were not fully sequenced, rarefaction indicated. Relative to clonotypes present in all four donors, those not shared had lower generation probabilities.

The CDR3 is 14 amino acids. Deletions cut 6 bases from V and 0 bases from J, with 9 bases between. Germline V CDR1 and CDR2: MDHEN, SYDVKM. Assay used: immunoSEQ multiplex PCR; TCRdb lists only in-frame clones, some missing. The sample includes around 1.1 million clones, around 82% seen only once; the top ten take 0.5% to 0.65%. Donors had no recently reported acute infections or vaccinations and were HIV-negative. About this clone itself: What it binds is unknown.

The material sequenced was memory CD4+ T cells from PBMCs. Noted subset: CD45RA-negative fraction. The chain employs TRBV28 and TRBJ1-3; D is uncertain. The source of this sequence is a man aged 18 to 30 in good health. Some clones in this sample may be carry-over from other donors' samples. CDR3 in amino acids: CASSATSSGNTIYF. In DNA, the CDR3 is TGTGCCAGCAGCGCCACGTCCTCTGGAAACACCATATATTTT.